This T cell receptor (beta chain) appears in the sequencing data of a study of tumour-infiltrating T cells in Burkitt lymphoma (dated by TCRdb to about 2020). Notes on the research overall: The Burkitt lymphoma cohort included around 80 patients and covered every epidemiological subtype of the disease. TCR repertoire data were compared against clinical outcome, and productive clonality predicted overall survival and progression-free survival independently of established prognostic factors such as age at diagnosis.

Turning to this clone: The clone's antigen remains unknown. No base quality information exists; no much larger clone differs at one position.

Findings and caveats that apply to the study as a whole: Numerous Burkitt lymphoma patients were found to share several public clonotypes, a finding suggesting shared tumour neoantigen selection that is absent from diffuse large B-cell lymphoma.

The library was produced with the immunoSEQ multiplex PCR assay. The table comes from immuneACCESS by way of TCRdb, which keeps in-frame sequences with V and J called. Part of the clones is missing from these tables; in studies checked, under half for an unresolved V gene and the rest for unknown reasons. This sample has around 980 clones in its table, and roughly 84% of those were observed once. The ten top clones hold 30% to 40% of the sample. The sequencing sample was made of tumor tissue. This TCR was sampled from a human donor with Burkitt lymphoma. Some clones in this sample may be carry-over from other donors' samples.

CDR3 region: CASSLGSGAHTEAFF. The nucleotide sequence reads TGTGCCAGCAGCTTAGGGTCTGGGGCACACACTGAAGCTTTCTTT. The V and J segments used are TRBV7-8 and TRBJ1-1; TRBD1 is possibly the D segment (5 matching bases). At the junction V is shortened by 1 base and J by 3 bases, with 12 bases in between. According to the germline V gene, CDR1 reads SGHVS and CDR2 reads FQNEAQ. CDR3 length: 15 amino acids, cysteine to phenylalanine. Here the CDR3 DNA is all that survives: 45 bases in frame from base 1. Beyond the CDR3, the reference TRBV7-8 and TRBJ1-1 genes provide the residues; the full variable domain reads: GAGVSQSPRYKVAKRGQDVALRCDPISGHVSLFWYQQALGQGPEFLTYFQNEAQLDKSGLPSDRFFAERPEGSVSTLKIQRTQQEDSAVYLCASSLGSGAHTEAFFGQGTRLTVV.